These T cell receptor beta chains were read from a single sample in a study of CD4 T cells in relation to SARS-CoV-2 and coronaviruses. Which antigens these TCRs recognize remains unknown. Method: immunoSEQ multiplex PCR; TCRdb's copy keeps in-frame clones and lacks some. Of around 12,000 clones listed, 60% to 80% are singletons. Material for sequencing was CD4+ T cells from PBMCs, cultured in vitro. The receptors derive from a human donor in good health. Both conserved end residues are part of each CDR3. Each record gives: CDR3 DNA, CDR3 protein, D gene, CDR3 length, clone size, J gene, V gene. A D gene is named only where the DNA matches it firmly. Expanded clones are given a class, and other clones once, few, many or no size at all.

CDR3 DNA: TGTGCCAGCAGAGTAGACGGGGGGGAGACCCAGTACTTC
CDR3 protein: CASRVDGGETQYF
D gene: TRBD2
CDR3 length: 13
clone size: NA
J gene: TRBJ2-5
V gene: TRBV2

CDR3 DNA: TGTGCCAGCAGTTACGTAGGTGGCACTAATGAAAAACTGTTTTTT
CDR3 protein: CASSYVGGTNEKLFF
D gene: NA
CDR3 length: 15
clone size: NA
J gene: TRBJ1-4
V gene: TRBV6-6

CDR3 DNA: TGTGCCAGCAGCCAGAGGCCGGGGAAATTGAACACTGAAGCTTTCTTT
CDR3 protein: CASSQRPGKLNTEAFF
D gene: NA
CDR3 length: 16
clone size: NA
J gene: TRBJ1-1
V gene: TRBV14

CDR3 DNA: TGTGCCAGCAGCCTCGGGACAGTTTACGAGCAGTACTTC
CDR3 protein: CASSLGTVYEQYF
D gene: TRBD1
CDR3 length: 13
clone size: NA
J gene: TRBJ2-7
V gene: TRBV7-9

CDR3 DNA: TGCGCCAGCAGCCTCCGCATGGGGGCCCAGGGAGATACGCAGTATTTT
CDR3 protein: CASSLRMGAQGDTQYF
D gene: NA
CDR3 length: 16
clone size: NA
J gene: TRBJ2-3
V gene: TRBV4-3

CDR3 DNA: TGTGCCAGCAGCTCCGAATGGGGCAATCAGCCCCAGCATTTT
CDR3 protein: CASSSEWGNQPQHF
D gene: NA
CDR3 length: 14
clone size: few
J gene: TRBJ1-5
V gene: TRBV7-2

CDR3 DNA: TGCAGTGCTCGCCGCCAAGAGACCCAGTACTTC
CDR3 protein: CSARRQETQYF
D gene: NA
CDR3 length: 11
clone size: NA
J gene: TRBJ2-5
V gene: TRBV20-1

CDR3 DNA: TGCAGTGCGGGAGGGAACACTGAAGCTTTCTTT
CDR3 protein: CSAGGNTEAFF
D gene: NA
CDR3 length: 11
clone size: NA
J gene: TRBJ1-1
V gene: TRBV20-1

CDR3 DNA: TGTGCCAGCAGCGTAGATGTTTCGGCGGATACGCAGTATTTT
CDR3 protein: CASSVDVSADTQYF
D gene: NA
CDR3 length: 14
clone size: NA
J gene: TRBJ2-3
V gene: TRBV9

CDR3 DNA: TGTGCCATCAGTGAGAGCAGGTATCAGCCCCAGCATTTT
CDR3 protein: CAISESRYQPQHF
D gene: NA
CDR3 length: 13
clone size: NA
J gene: TRBJ1-5
V gene: TRBV10-3

CDR3 DNA: TGTGCCAGCAGCACCTCGACACTGAACACTGAAGCTTTCTTT
CDR3 protein: CASSTSTLNTEAFF
D gene: NA
CDR3 length: 14
clone size: NA
J gene: TRBJ1-1
V gene: TRBV13

CDR3 DNA: TGTGCCAGCTCACGCCCCGGGACTAGTCACAATGAGCAGTTCTTC
CDR3 protein: CASSRPGTSHNEQFF
D gene: TRBD2
CDR3 length: 15
clone size: NA
J gene: TRBJ2-1
V gene: TRBV27

CDR3 DNA: TGTGCCAGTAGGAACAAGGGCACCGGGGAGCTGTTTTTT
CDR3 protein: CASRNKGTGELFF
D gene: NA
CDR3 length: 13
clone size: NA
J gene: TRBJ2-2
V gene: TRBV19

CDR3 DNA: TGTGCCAGTAGTATAACAGCCATGAACACTGAAGCTTTCTTT
CDR3 protein: CASSITAMNTEAFF
D gene: NA
CDR3 length: 14
clone size: NA
J gene: TRBJ1-1
V gene: TRBV19

CDR3 DNA: TGTGCCAGCACCGGACTAGCGGGGGCCGGGGATACGCAGTATTTT
CDR3 protein: CASTGLAGAGDTQYF
D gene: TRBD2
CDR3 length: 15
clone size: once
J gene: TRBJ2-3
V gene: TRBV7-2

CDR3 DNA: TGTGCCAGCAGCACAGGGGACAGGGACACTGAAGCTTTCTTT
CDR3 protein: CASSTGDRDTEAFF
D gene: TRBD1
CDR3 length: 14
clone size: NA
J gene: TRBJ1-1
V gene: TRBV6-2/TRBV6-3

CDR3 DNA: TGCGCCAGCAGCTTGGTGGAATTCTCTGAAGCTTTCTTT
CDR3 protein: CASSLVEFSEAFF
D gene: NA
CDR3 length: 13
clone size: NA
J gene: TRBJ1-1
V gene: TRBV5-1

CDR3 DNA: TGTGCCAGCAGCCAAGCCAGGGGTGATACGCAGTATTTT
CDR3 protein: CASSQARGDTQYF
D gene: NA
CDR3 length: 13
clone size: NA
J gene: TRBJ2-3
V gene: TRBV4-2

CDR3 DNA: TGCAGTGCTAGTTCGGGACTAGCGGACCGCTCCTACGAGCAGTACTTC
CDR3 protein: CSASSGLADRSYEQYF
D gene: TRBD2
CDR3 length: 16
clone size: few
J gene: TRBJ2-7
V gene: TRBV20-1

CDR3 DNA: TGCGCCAGCAGTCCCTTGCAAGGGGGCTCAGGAAACACCATATATTTT
CDR3 protein: CASSPLQGGSGNTIYF
D gene: TRBD1
CDR3 length: 16
clone size: NA
J gene: TRBJ1-3
V gene: TRBV5-1

CDR3 DNA: TGTGCCAGCAGTTTATTTCGGGGGGGGGACCTCAAAGCTTTCTTT
CDR3 protein: CASSLFRGGDLKAFF
D gene: NA
CDR3 length: 15
clone size: once
J gene: TRBJ1-1
V gene: TRBV27

CDR3 DNA: TGTGCCAGCTCACCTAATACAGGATCAAATCAGCCCCAGCATTTT
CDR3 protein: CASSPNTGSNQPQHF
D gene: NA
CDR3 length: 15
clone size: NA
J gene: TRBJ1-5
V gene: TRBV18

CDR3 DNA: TGCGCCAGCAGGGTTGGACAGGGGCGGGAAAACATTCAGTACTTC
CDR3 protein: CASRVGQGRENIQYF
D gene: TRBD1
CDR3 length: 15
clone size: once
J gene: TRBJ2-4
V gene: TRBV10-1

CDR3 DNA: TGCGCCAGCAGCCAAGACGGTTTCGGAAACACCATATATTTT
CDR3 protein: CASSQDGFGNTIYF
D gene: NA
CDR3 length: 14
clone size: few
J gene: TRBJ1-3
V gene: TRBV4-1

CDR3 DNA: TGTGCCAGTACCCCCACAGGGGGCGCGGTTGGCTACACCTTC
CDR3 protein: CASTPTGGAVGYTF
D gene: TRBD1
CDR3 length: 14
clone size: NA
J gene: TRBJ1-2
V gene: TRBV19

CDR3 DNA: TGCGCCAGCAGCCAAGGAATTGGCTCAGGGAACACAGATACGCAGTATTTT
CDR3 protein: CASSQGIGSGNTDTQYF
D gene: NA
CDR3 length: 17
clone size: NA
J gene: TRBJ2-3
V gene: TRBV4-3

CDR3 DNA: TGTGCCAGCAGCCAAGATCTTTCGAGGAGCCACGAGCAGTACTTC
CDR3 protein: CASSQDLSRSHEQYF
D gene: NA
CDR3 length: 15
clone size: NA
J gene: TRBJ2-7
V gene: TRBV3-1/TRBV3-2

CDR3 DNA: TGTGCCAGCAGCCGCTCGACTAGCGGGAGCTCCGGGACCCAGTACTTC
CDR3 protein: CASSRSTSGSSGTQYF
D gene: TRBD2
CDR3 length: 16
clone size: NA
J gene: TRBJ2-5
V gene: TRBV11-2

CDR3 DNA: TGTGCCAGCAGTTACCTGGATCCCTACAATGAGCAGTTCTTC
CDR3 protein: CASSYLDPYNEQFF
D gene: NA
CDR3 length: 14
clone size: NA
J gene: TRBJ2-1
V gene: TRBV6-5

CDR3 DNA: TGTGCCAGCAGCTTAGAGGCTAGCGGGAGGGGGGCAGATACGCAGTATTTT
CDR3 protein: CASSLEASGRGADTQYF
D gene: TRBD2
CDR3 length: 17
clone size: NA
J gene: TRBJ2-3
V gene: TRBV7-2

CDR3 DNA: TGTGCCAGCAGTCTAAACAGGGTGGGGACAAAACACGCCATATATTTT
CDR3 protein: CASSLNRVGTKHAIYF
D gene: NA
CDR3 length: 16
clone size: NA
J gene: TRBJ1-3
V gene: TRBV6-6

CDR3 DNA: TGTGCAGAAGTGGGGGCTGATACGCAGTATTTT
CDR3 protein: CAEVGADTQYF
D gene: NA
CDR3 length: 11
clone size: NA
J gene: TRBJ2-3
V gene: TRBV5-4

CDR3 DNA: TGTGCCAGCAGCTTGGACCGGGGATCAGGGGCCAACGTCCTGACTTTC
CDR3 protein: CASSLDRGSGANVLTF
D gene: NA
CDR3 length: 16
clone size: once
J gene: TRBJ2-6
V gene: TRBV5-8

CDR3 DNA: TGTGCCAGCAGCTTAAACTGGGAGAGCGGCGAGCAGTACTTC
CDR3 protein: CASSLNWESGEQYF
D gene: NA
CDR3 length: 14
clone size: NA
J gene: TRBJ2-7
V gene: TRBV7-9

CDR3 DNA: TGCGCCAGCAGCCAAGGTACGGGAAAAGGGGGCTATGAGCAGTTCTTC
CDR3 protein: CASSQGTGKGGYEQFF
D gene: TRBD1
CDR3 length: 16
clone size: NA
J gene: TRBJ2-1
V gene: TRBV4-1

CDR3 DNA: TGTGCCAGCAGTTACGCGAGGGACAGCCCAGGGAGGGGCTACACCTTC
CDR3 protein: CASSYARDSPGRGYTF
D gene: TRBD1
CDR3 length: 16
clone size: NA
J gene: TRBJ1-2
V gene: TRBV6-2/TRBV6-3

CDR3 DNA: TGCGCCAGCAGCTTGGAGGGTCGGACTGAAGCTTTCTTT
CDR3 protein: CASSLEGRTEAFF
D gene: NA
CDR3 length: 13
clone size: NA
J gene: TRBJ1-1
V gene: TRBV5-1

CDR3 DNA: TGTGCCAGCAGCCAAGGGACAGCACCCCTCCACTTT
CDR3 protein: CASSQGTAPLHF
D gene: NA
CDR3 length: 12
clone size: NA
J gene: TRBJ1-6
V gene: TRBV14

CDR3 DNA: TGTGCCTGGGAGGAGGGGAGGTGGACAGATACGCAGTATTTT
CDR3 protein: CAWEEGRWTDTQYF
D gene: NA
CDR3 length: 14
clone size: NA
J gene: TRBJ2-3
V gene: TRBV30

CDR3 DNA: TGTGCCAGCAGTTACTCGAGACTAGCGGGGGACTACGAGCAGTACTTC
CDR3 protein: CASSYSRLAGDYEQYF
D gene: TRBD2
CDR3 length: 16
clone size: NA
J gene: TRBJ2-7
V gene: TRBV6-2/TRBV6-3

CDR3 DNA: TGTGCCAGTAGTATAGAGGGGGCCAGGTACTATAGCAATCAGCCCCAGCATTTT
CDR3 protein: CASSIEGARYYSNQPQHF
D gene: NA
CDR3 length: 18
clone size: NA
J gene: TRBJ1-5
V gene: TRBV19

CDR3 DNA: TGTGCCAGCAGCATACAGGGAACACGCCATGAGCAGTTCTTC
CDR3 protein: CASSIQGTRHEQFF
D gene: NA
CDR3 length: 14
clone size: NA
J gene: TRBJ2-1
V gene: TRBV5-4

CDR3 DNA: TGTGCCAGCAGCCAAGTACTACTAAACAATGAGCAGTTCTTC
CDR3 protein: CASSQVLLNNEQFF
D gene: NA
CDR3 length: 14
clone size: NA
J gene: TRBJ2-1
V gene: TRBV3-1/TRBV3-2

CDR3 DNA: TGTGCCAGCAGCTATCCTCCGAAAGAGACCCAGTACTTC
CDR3 protein: CASSYPPKETQYF
D gene: NA
CDR3 length: 13
clone size: NA
J gene: TRBJ2-5
V gene: TRBV5-5

CDR3 DNA: TGTGCCAGCAGCCACGGACAGGGGGGTAGCTCTGGAAACACCATATATTTT
CDR3 protein: CASSHGQGGSSGNTIYF
D gene: TRBD1
CDR3 length: 17
clone size: NA
J gene: TRBJ1-3
V gene: TRBV3-1/TRBV3-2

CDR3 DNA: TGTGCCAGCAGCTTATTCCTAGCGGGAGGGCGTGAGCAGTTCTTC
CDR3 protein: CASSLFLAGGREQFF
D gene: TRBD2
CDR3 length: 15
clone size: NA
J gene: TRBJ2-1
V gene: TRBV7-3